These 21 T cell receptor beta chains originate from one sample sequenced in a study of OX40 agonist ivuxolimab in advanced cancers. TCRdb's table, derived via immunoSEQ multiplex PCR, lists solely in-frame clones and lacks some. The sample holds about 83,000 clones; around nine tenths are singletons and the top ten take 0.72%. Sequencing used CD4+ or CD8+ T cells sorted from blood, obtained in a trial of the OX40 agonist ivuxolimab. These receptors all come from an adult with an advanced solid tumor such as melanoma, head and neck, liver or kidney cancer.

This clone has only one observation. The chain is built from TRBV29-1 and TRBJ2-7, with D hard to call. The length of the CDR3 is 10 residues. V lost 4 bases, J lost 3 bases, and 4 bases lay in between. CDR1 is SQVTM, CDR2 ANQGSEA, per germline. The CDR3 coding sequence is TGCAGCGTTGTGGACTACGAGCAGTACTTC. Translation: CSVVDYEQYF.

The gene calls are TRBV4-3 and TRBJ1-5; D unresolved. The germline V gene encodes CDR1 LGHNA and CDR2 YSLEER. The CDR3 length is 14 residues. V dropped 1 base and J dropped 5 bases, with 9 bases sitting between them. This chain's CDR3 is CASSQGHQDQPQHF. Here the CDR3 DNA reads TGCGCCAGCAGCCAAGGACACCAAGATCAGCCCCAGCATTTT.

The chain has TRBV30 and TRBJ1-3; TRBD1 might be the D (6 bases). From germline, CDR1 is GTSNPN and CDR2 SVGIG (reference sequence). Trimming left V 3 bases short and J 0 bases short, with 15 bases between. The CDR3 is 16 amino acids. The CDR3 DNA sequence: TGTGCCTGGAGCCGGGGGGGGCACCACTCTGGAAACACCATATATTTT. Translation gives CAWSRGGHHSGNTIYF. Full variable domain (rest looked up from reference TRBV30 and TRBJ1-3): SQTIHQWPATLVQPVGSPLSLECTVEGTSNPNLYWYRQAAGRGLQLLFYSVGIGQISSEVPQNLSASRPQDRQFILSSKKLLLSDSGFYLCAWSRGGHHSGNTIYFGEGSWLTVV.

The rearrangement uses TRBV28 and TRBJ2-1; D unresolved. V lost 6 bases to trimming and J lost 7 bases, with 10 bases between them. CDR3 length: 12 residues. The germline V gene has CDR1 MDHEN and CDR2 SYDVKM. The DNA of the CDR3 is TGTGCCAGCAGCCCTCAGCAGAATGAGCAGTTCTTC. As protein: CASSPQQNEQFF.

The chain combines TRBV7-9 with TRBJ2-6; 9 bases fit TRBD1. The CDR3 has 19 residues. The germline CDR1 and CDR2 sequences are SEHNR and FQNEAQ (reference sequence). J was trimmed by 0 bases and V by 1 base; bases with no gene match: 7. In DNA, the CDR3 is TGTGCCAGCAGCTTAGGTTCGGGACAGGGTGGCTCTGGGGCCAACGTCCTGACTTTC. Translated, it gives CASSLGSGQGGSGANVLTF.

The V and J genes are TRBV19 and TRBJ1-6, with TRBD1 matching 10 bases. CDR1 LNHDA and CDR2 SQIVND come from the germline V gene (reference sequence). J lost 5 bases, V lost 2 bases, and 9 bases had no gene match. The CDR3 is 18 residues long. The CDR3 reads CASSIRAGTGADNSPLHF. CDR3 in DNA: TGTGCCAGTAGTATAAGGGCTGGGACAGGGGCGGATAATTCACCCCTCCACTTT.

V is TRBV14 and J is TRBJ1-2; the D is unclear. The CDR3 is 13 amino acids. The V end lost 3 bases, the J end lost 2 bases, and 7 bases lay between the germline ends. The germline gives CDR1 SGHDN, CDR2 FVKESK. CDR3 nucleotides: TGTGCCAGCAGCCACGCCAGAAACTATGGCTACACCTTC. It is translated as CASSHARNYGYTF.

The chain links TRBV18 to TRBJ2-7, with 9 bases identical to TRBD1. V lost 4 bases, J lost 2 bases, and 6 bases stayed unmatched. Germline V lookup: CDR1 KGHSH, CDR2 LQKENI. The CDR3 covers 15 residues. The CDR3 DNA sequence: TGTGCCAGCTCACTAGCGACAGGGGGGACCTACGAGCAGTACTTC. Protein: CASSLATGGTYEQYF. The variable domain in full, completed from reference TRBV18 and TRBJ2-7, reads NAGVMQNPRHLVRRRGQEARLRCSPMKGHSHVYWYRQLPEEGLKFMVYLQKENIIDESGMPKERFSAEFPKEGPSILRIQQVVRGDSAAYFCASSLATGGTYEQYFGPGTRLTVT.

CDR3 bases: TGCGCCAGCCGAACCCACCTAGCGGTATCAGATACGCAGTATTTT. Encoded protein: CASRTHLAVSDTQYF. The rearrangement uses TRBV4-1 and TRBJ2-3, with 7 bases matching TRBD2. CDR3 length: 15 amino acids. From germline, CDR1 is MGHRA and CDR2 YSYEKL. Unmatched junction bases numbered 12, after V lost 8 bases and J lost 4 bases.

The V and J genes are TRBV5-5 and TRBJ2-7; D tentatively reads TRBD1 or TRBD2 (5 bases each). CDR1 is SGHKS and CDR2 is YYEKEE in the germline V gene (reference sequence). The CDR3 is 14 residues long. The ends were cut back, 4 bases at V and 2 bases at J, with 13 bases in the middle. CDR3 sequence: CASSTGTPTYEQYF. CDR3 coding DNA: TGTGCCAGCAGCACCGGGACGCCAACCTACGAGCAGTACTTC. Full variable domain (missing parts from reference TRBV5-5 and TRBJ2-7): DAGVTQSPTHLIKTRGQQVTLRCSPISGHKSVSWYQQVLGQGPQFIFQYYEKEERGRGNFPDRFSARQFPNYSSELNVNALLLGDSALYLCASSTGTPTYEQYFGPGTRLTVT.

The chain uses TRBV2 and TRBJ2-7; possible D gene TRBD1, 6 bases. This CDR3 spans 16 amino acids. Trimming left V 5 bases short and J 0 bases short, with 17 bases between. Germline CDR1 and CDR2: SNHLY and FYNNEI. CDR3 region: CASSRPLTGNSYEQYF. DNA of the CDR3: TGTGCCAGCAGTCGGCCTCTGACAGGTAACTCCTACGAGCAGTACTTC.

This clone showed up just once. This sample also contains other DNA sequences that code for the same CDR3. V is TRBV5-4 and J is TRBJ2-7; 10 nucleotides match TRBD2. V lost 3 bases to trimming and J lost 2 bases; unmatched junction nucleotides: 5. The germline CDR1 and CDR2 sequences are SGHNT and YYREEE (reference sequence). This CDR3 is built from 15 residues. The CDR3 bases are TGTGCCAGCAGCTCCGGTCTAGCGGGAGCCTACGAGCAGTACTTC. Protein: CASSSGLAGAYEQYF.

For the CDR3, the DNA is TGTGCCAGTAGTGCACAACAGGGGATGGGGGACACTGAAGCTTTCTTT. It is translated as CASSAQQGMGDTEAFF. This chain joins TRBV19 and TRBJ1-1; 7 nucleotides align to TRBD1. Germline V CDR1 and CDR2: LNHDA, SQIVND (reference sequence). The ends lost 5 bases at V and 3 bases at J; junction bases unmatched: 12. The length of the CDR3 is 16 residues.

The chain links TRBV2 to TRBJ1-1; the match to TRBD1 covers 8 bases. Looked up from germline, CDR1 is SNHLY and CDR2 is FYNNEI. V shed 9 bases and J 1 base; nucleotides not matched to a gene: 22. This CDR3 region has 19 residues. The CDR3, as DNA: TGTGCCAGGTTACCAGGGGGCGCGAGAATTGGTGGAACGAACACTGAAGCTTTCTTT. Residues: CARLPGGARIGGTNTEAFF.

The CDR3 coding sequence is TGTGCCAGCAGCTCGTCTCCGAAGACCAGGGAAAAACTGTTTTTT. Amino acids: CASSSSPKTREKLFF. The genes are TRBV7-2 and TRBJ1-4; D is uncertain. V dropped 4 bases and J dropped 8 bases, with 17 bases sitting between them. CDR3 length equals 15 residues. CDR1 is SGHTA, CDR2 FQGNSA, per germline.

The V and J genes are TRBV11-2 and TRBJ1-1, with 7 bases that match TRBD1. Germline CDR1 is SGHAT and CDR2 is FQNNGV. The trim removed 3 bases at V and 3 bases at J, leaving 1 base unmatched. The CDR3 totals 13 residues. The CDR3 nucleotides read TGTGCCAGCAGCTTTCAGGGGGACACTGAAGCTTTCTTT. Translating gives CASSFQGDTEAFF.

This clone was seen a single time. The chain uses TRBV5-8 and TRBJ2-5; D may be TRBD1 (7 bases). The CDR3 is made up of 17 amino acids. CDR1 and CDR2 from the germline V gene are SGHTS and YDEGEE. V was trimmed by 0 bases and J by 5 bases, leaving 20 bases between them. The CDR3, as DNA: TGTGCCAGCAGCTTGGCCCTGGTATCGACAGGGAGGGAGACCCAGTACTTC. Its protein is CASSLALVSTGRETQYF.

The gene calls are TRBV30 and TRBJ1-2, with 9 nucleotides matching TRBD1. The length of the CDR3 is 14 residues. The J segment lost 4 bases and the V segment lost 6 bases, leaving 9 bases of the junction unmatched. The germline CDR1 and CDR2 sequences are GTSNPN and SVGIG (reference sequence). CDR3 in amino acids: CACPGQGLSYGYTF. Written as DNA, the CDR3 is TGTGCCTGTCCGGGACAGGGCCTTTCCTATGGCTACACCTTC.

The chain recombines TRBV5-1 with TRBJ1-2; the match to TRBD1 covers 8 bases. The ends lost 2 bases at V and 8 bases at J; junction bases unmatched: 8. The germline CDR1 and CDR2 sequences are SGHRS and YFSETQ. The CDR3 runs 14 residues. CDR3 protein: CASSLDGQGGGYTF. The CDR3 nucleotides are TGCGCCAGCAGCTTAGATGGACAGGGAGGCGGCTACACCTTC.

The rearrangement links TRBV29-1 to TRBJ2-5; perhaps TRBD2 as D (6 bases). The V end was cut by 4 bases, the J end by 1 base, with 25 bases between. Germline-derived CDR1 and CDR2 are SQVTM and ANQGSEA. The length of the CDR3 is 18 residues. CDR3 sequence reads: CSVVGPRDSKRGQETQYF. The CDR3 bases are TGCAGCGTTGTAGGCCCTCGGGACTCAAAGAGGGGCCAAGAGACCCAGTACTTC.

A note on this clone: The same CDR3 can be traced to other DNA sequences in this sample. This chain uses TRBV7-9 with TRBJ2-5; D uncertain. V dropped 0 bases and J dropped 5 bases, with 4 bases sitting between them. The CDR3 is 12 amino acids. Germline V gene data show CDR1 as SEHNR and CDR2 as FQNEAQ (reference sequence). The DNA for the CDR3 is TGTGCCAGCAGCTTAGCCGGGGAGACCCAGTACTTC. Translated, it gives CASSLAGETQYF.